The 14 T cell receptor beta chains given below trace back to one sample, sequenced in a study of molecular identifiers for immune sequencing clone quantification. From the PCR reads, TCRdb called clonotypes with MiXCR, one entry per CDR3 protein. Here the sample spans about 500,000 distinct CDR3 sequences, around 25% being singletons. The sample taken for sequencing was naive CD8+ T cells from blood, with Jurkat cell RNA spiked in. Sample subset: FACS-sorted CD8+CD4-CCR7+CD45RA+ naive T cells. These receptor sequences come from a human donor in good health. Some libraries in this study had Jurkat cell RNA spiked in.

This clonotype was observed a few times. The J gene is TRBJ2-2, the V gene TRBV7-9; possible D gene TRBD1, 6 bases. CDR1 SEHNR and CDR2 FQNEAQ come from the germline V gene (reference sequence). V was clipped by 2 bases and J by 4 bases, with 11 bases between them. The CDR3 contains 15 residues. Written as DNA, the CDR3 is TGTGCCAGCAGCTTAACAGGGAAGGGCACCGGGGAGCTGTTTTTT. Translating it yields CASSLTGKGTGELFF. Full variable domain (missing parts from reference TRBV7-9 and TRBJ2-2): DTGVSQNPRHKITKRGQNVTFRCDPISEHNRLYWYRQTLGQGPEFLTYFQNEAQLEKSRLLSDRFSAERPKGSFSTLEIQRTEQGDSAMYLCASSLTGKGTGELFFGEGSRLTVL.

This clonotype has just a few counts. The chain couples TRBV3-1 to TRBJ2-7; possibly TRBD1 or TRBD2 for D (5 bases each). The V end lost 4 bases, the J end lost 3 bases, and 13 bases lay between the germline ends. CDR1 and CDR2 (germline): LGHDT, YNNKEL (reference sequence). CDR3 length: 14 residues. The CDR3 region has the DNA TGTGCCAGCAGCCGAGATACAGGAGGCTACGAGCAGTACTTC. The encoded protein is CASSRDTGGYEQYF.

V gene TRBV18 combines with J gene TRBJ2-5, with 8 bases fitting TRBD1. The CDR3 runs to 13 residues. Trimming removed 6 bases from V and 6 bases from J; junction bases left unmatched: 6. Germline CDR1 KGHSH, CDR2 LQKENI. CDR3 bases: TGTGCCAGCTCGACAGGGGAAAGCAAGACCCAGTACTTC. Protein: CASSTGESKTQYF. The whole variable domain, remainder taken from reference TRBV18 and TRBJ2-5, is NAGVMQNPRHLVRRRGQEARLRCSPMKGHSHVYWYRQLPEEGLKFMVYLQKENIIDESGMPKERFSAEFPKEGPSILRIQQVVRGDSAAYFCASSTGESKTQYFGPGTRLLVL.

This clonotype was counted between two and nine times. The genes are TRBV6-2 or TRBV6-3 and TRBJ2-7; possibly TRBD1 for D (6 bases). The germline V and J ends were trimmed by 2 bases and 6 bases, with 23 bases remaining between them. The CDR3 length is 17 residues. Germline V CDR1 and CDR2: MNHEY, SVGEGT. The CDR3: CASSYARQAAYASEQYF. CDR3 bases: TGTGCCAGCAGTTACGCGCGACAGGCCGCCTACGCTAGCGAGCAGTACTTC.

Points on this clonotype: A much larger clone lies one base from this, so it may be a read error. The chain links TRBV28 to TRBJ1-5, with D uncertain. CDR3 size: 13 residues. V was trimmed by 8 bases and J by 1 base, leaving 9 bases between them. Germline V lookup: CDR1 MDHEN, CDR2 SYDVKM. The chain's CDR3 is CASHPDSNQPQHF. The CDR3 DNA follows: TGTGCCAGCCACCCGGACAGCAATCAGCCCCAGCATTTT.

This clonotype was detected many times. The chain recombines TRBV29-1 with TRBJ1-1, with D perhaps matching TRBD1 (6 bases). The ends were cut back, 3 bases at V and 2 bases at J, with 10 bases in the middle. CDR1 is SQVTM and CDR2 is ANQGSEA in the germline V gene. The CDR3 is 13 residues long. The CDR3 bases are TGCAGCGTTGACGAGACAGGCAACACTGAAGCTTTCTTT. Protein: CSVDETGNTEAFF.

Turning to this clonotype: The CDR3 ends on some other residue instead of the conserved phenylalanine or tryptophan, so this is likely a read error. J is TRBJ2-5 and V is TRBV2; D is unresolved. The CDR3 is made up of 15 amino acids. V lost 3 bases and J lost 1, with 12 bases in between. Germline V lookup: CDR1 SNHLY, CDR2 FYNNEI. CDR3 amino acids: CASSDIGHLQETQYL. The CDR3 nucleotides are TGTGCCAGCAGTGATATTGGGCACCTCCAAGAGACCCAGTACCTC.

Concerning this clonotype itself: This may stem from a read error, because a much larger clone lies one nucleotide away. The gene calls are TRBV6-5 and TRBJ2-3; 8 nucleotides match TRBD2. Germline lookup yields CDR1 MNHEY and CDR2 SVGAGI. The CDR3 runs 14 residues. V lost 10 bases to trimming and J lost 2 bases; unmatched junction nucleotides: 8. CDR3 protein: CANSPGGSTDTQYF. CDR3 sequence (DNA): TGTGCCAACAGCCCGGGAGGGTCCACAGATACGCAGTATTTT.

The V call is TRBV29-1, the J call TRBJ1-2; no definite D call. The V end was cut by 3 bases, the J end by 3 bases, with 2 bases between. The CDR3 is made up of 10 amino acids. Germline V CDR1 and CDR2: SQVTM, ANQGSEA. The CDR3 loop is CSVDDYGYTF. The DNA of the CDR3 is TGCAGCGTTGATGACTATGGCTACACCTTC.

This clonotype showed up many times. The rearrangement uses TRBV4-1 and TRBJ2-7; 7 positions agree with TRBD1. The V gene end was trimmed by 4 bases and the J gene end by 0 bases; junction bases not matched to a gene: 6. Germline CDR1 reads MGHRA; CDR2 reads YSYEKL. The CDR3 has 15 amino acids. The CDR3 loop reads CASSPGGSISYEQYF. CDR3 coding DNA: TGCGCCAGCAGCCCAGGGGGTAGTATCTCCTACGAGCAGTACTTC.

This clonotype showed up just a few times. The chain couples TRBV27 to TRBJ1-1; TRBD1 matches 7 bases. J lost 2 bases, V lost 3 bases, and 3 bases had no gene match. Germline CDR1 is MNHEY and CDR2 is SMNVEV (reference sequence). This CDR3 spans 14 amino acids. The CDR3 is CASSFGGGNTEAFF. CDR3 in DNA: TGTGCCAGCAGTTTCGGAGGGGGCAACACTGAAGCTTTCTTT.

J is TRBJ1-4 and V is TRBV21-1; the table assigns TRBD1, which was not confirmed against the DNA. TRBV21-1 is shown as a pseudogene. The CDR3 has 15 residues. DNA of the CDR3: TGTGCCAGCAGCAAAGCCCAGGGGGCGGGCGAAAAACTGTTTTTT. This gives the protein CASSKAQGAGEKLFF.

CDR3 amino acids: CASRLLAGGPNEQFF. The CDR3, as DNA: TGTGCCAGCAGACTTCTAGCGGGAGGGCCCAATGAGCAGTTCTTC. V gene TRBV6-2 or TRBV6-3 combines with J gene TRBJ2-1; 12 nucleotides match TRBD2. The CDR3 runs 15 residues. Germline V lookup: CDR1 MNHEY, CDR2 SVGEGT. Trimming removed 6 bases from V and 6 bases from J; junction bases left unmatched: 6.

Turning to this clonotype: At one boundary the junction diverges from the germline segment, which might be a read error. The chain recombines TRBV4-3 with TRBJ2-3; 12 nucleotides match TRBD2. The CDR3 runs 17 residues. Germline assignment: CDR1 LGHNA and CDR2 YSLEER. Here the CDR3 reads CARSQRWTSGDTETQYF. CDR3 DNA: TGCGCCCGCAGCCAAAGGTGGACTAGCGGGGACACAGAAACGCAGTATTTT.